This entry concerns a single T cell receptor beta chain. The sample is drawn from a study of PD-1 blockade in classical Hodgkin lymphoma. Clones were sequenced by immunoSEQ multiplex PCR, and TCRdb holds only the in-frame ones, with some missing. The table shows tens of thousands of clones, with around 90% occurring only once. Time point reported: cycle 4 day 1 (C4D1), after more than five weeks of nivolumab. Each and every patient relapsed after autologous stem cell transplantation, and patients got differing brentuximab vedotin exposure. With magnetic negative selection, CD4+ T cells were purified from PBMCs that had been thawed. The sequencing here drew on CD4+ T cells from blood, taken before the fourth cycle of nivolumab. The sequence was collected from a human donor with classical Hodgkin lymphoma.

The CDR3 region is CASSSGTGIIGELFF. In DNA, the CDR3 is TGTGCCAGCAGCTCCGGGACGGGTATTATCGGGGAGCTGTTTTTT. This chain connects TRBV7-9 to TRBJ2-2, with D perhaps matching TRBD1 or TRBD2 (5 bases each). The V end was cut by 4 bases, the J end by 7 bases, with 16 bases between. CDR1 is SEHNR, CDR2 FQNEAQ, per germline (reference sequence). This CDR3 is 15 amino acids long.